This TCR beta chain was captured by sequencing in a study of shared T cell receptors in the human thymus. The germline V and J ends were trimmed by 1 base and 3 bases, with 18 bases remaining between them. This CDR3 spans 17 amino acids. Germline CDR1 is SGHTA and CDR2 is FQGNSA. Sequenced by immunoSEQ multiplex PCR; TCRdb stores in-frame clones only, minus some. The table records 550,000 to 800,000 clones, approximately 85% of them present only once. The same sample was also studied in work on human thymus T cells. That paper states: The source of the thymus tissue was resections taken during corrective heart surgery. An apparent bias in V and J gene usage was seen in thymic and blood repertoires.

The V call is TRBV7-2, the J call TRBJ1-2, with D possibly being TRBD1 (5 bases). The receptor's source is a girl under three years old with a congenital heart defect. The sequenced sample was thymocytes. CDR3 residues: CASSLVGLGWADYGYTF. The CDR3, as DNA: TGTGCCAGCAGCTTAGTGGGGCTGGGGTGGGCAGACTATGGCTACACCTTC. Using reference TRBV7-2 and TRBJ1-2 for the parts outside the CDR3, the full variable domain is GAGVSQSPSNKVTEKGKDVELRCDPISGHTALYWYRQSLGQGLEFLIYFQGNSAPDKSGLPSDRFSAERTGGSVSTLTIQRTQQEDSAVYLCASSLVGLGWADYGYTFGSGTRLTVV.